Listed here are 15 T cell receptor beta chains from one sample, sequenced in a study of blood T cell repertoires in COVID-19. The method was immunoSEQ multiplex PCR; TCRdb's version includes in-frame clones alone and lacks a portion of them. The sample carries 200,000 or so clones, roughly 82% recorded once. The source material was peripheral blood. These receptor sequences come from a human donor in a cohort sampled during active COVID-19.

The chain uses TRBV28 and TRBJ2-5; weak D call: TRBD1 (5 bases). The length of the CDR3 is 15 residues. The V gene lost 8 bases and the J gene lost 4 bases, with 20 bases spanning the gap. Germline CDR1 reads MDHEN; CDR2 reads SYDVKM. CDR3 loop: CASSSAQGLGETQYF. The CDR3 region has the DNA TGTGCCAGCTCCTCGGCCCAGGGTCTGGGAGAGACCCAGTACTTC.

The chain couples TRBV7-8 to TRBJ2-4; D possibly corresponds to TRBD2 (5 bases). The V and J ends lost 3 bases and 5 bases respectively, with 14 bases between them. Per germline, CDR1 SGHVS and CDR2 FQNEAQ. The CDR3 consists of 15 residues. This CDR3 reads CASSLDSGTQNIQYF. CDR3 in DNA: TGTGCCAGCAGCTTGGACTCCGGTACCCAAAACATTCAGTACTTC.

This clone appeared a single time. J is TRBJ1-1 and V is TRBV7-2; D not resolved. This CDR3 region has 17 residues. The germline V and J ends were trimmed by 7 bases and 4 bases, with 25 bases remaining between them. Per germline, CDR1 SGHTA and CDR2 FQGNSA. The CDR3 here is CASNKNLGGRRITEAFF. DNA of the CDR3: TGTGCCAGCAACAAAAATCTAGGAGGGCGAAGGATCACTGAAGCTTTCTTT.

CDR3 region: CASSLAGVRLEQYF. The DNA for the CDR3 is TGTGCCAGCAGTTTGGCGGGAGTTAGGCTCGAGCAGTACTTC. The chain couples TRBV28 to TRBJ2-7; 7 bases line up with TRBD2. This CDR3 region has 14 residues. V shed 3 bases and J 6 bases; nucleotides not matched to a gene: 8. The germline V gene encodes CDR1 MDHEN and CDR2 SYDVKM.

The chain has TRBV12-5 and TRBJ2-7, with 9 nucleotides matching TRBD1. V lost 0 bases to trimming and J lost 9 bases; unmatched junction nucleotides: 12. Germline CDR1 and CDR2: LGHNT and FRNRAP. The CDR3 is 16 residues long. The CDR3 sequence: CASGLVLGTGPNVQYF. CDR3 bases: TGTGCTAGTGGTTTGGTATTGGGGACAGGGCCAAACGTGCAGTACTTC.

The gene calls are TRBV19 and TRBJ2-1, with 10 bases aligning to TRBD2. With 10 bases clipped from V and 4 bases from J, the junction kept 10 bases outside the gene matches. Germline CDR1 is LNHDA and CDR2 is SQIVND (reference sequence). The CDR3 loop spans 15 amino acids. The CDR3 loop is CATLSSGRAYNEQFF. DNA of the CDR3: TGTGCCACCCTATCCAGCGGGAGGGCTTACAATGAGCAGTTCTTC.

V usage is TRBV5-1 and J usage is TRBJ2-6; D is unresolved. CDR1 is SGHRS and CDR2 is YFSETQ in the germline V gene. Trimming stripped 2 bases from V and 2 bases from J, with 11 bases between. CDR3 size: 16 residues. The CDR3 nucleotides read TGCGCCAGCAGCTTCGGAGACTCCACTGGGGCCAACGTCCTGACTTTC. It codes for CASSFGDSTGANVLTF.

V usage is TRBV27 and J usage is TRBJ1-1; a weak D match, TRBD1 (6 bases). Germline V gives CDR1 MNHEY, CDR2 SMNVEV (reference sequence). The CDR3 is 14 amino acids. The ends were cut back, 3 bases at V and 0 bases at J, with 8 bases in the middle. CDR3 in amino acids: CASSFQGMNTEAFF. In DNA, the CDR3 is TGTGCCAGCAGTTTTCAGGGGATGAACACTGAAGCTTTCTTT.

The chain has TRBV4-1 and TRBJ2-4; 10 bases align to TRBD2. The CDR3 covers 21 residues. Trimming removed 3 bases from V and 3 bases from J; junction bases left unmatched: 20. Germline-derived CDR1 and CDR2 are MGHRA and YSYEKL. The CDR3: CASSHLRLASSGSYGKNIQYF. The CDR3 region has the DNA TGCGCCAGCAGCCACCTGCGCTTAGCGTCTAGCGGGAGTTACGGCAAAAACATTCAGTACTTC.

The chain employs TRBV18 and TRBJ2-7, with 16 bases matching TRBD2. V shed 8 bases and J 6 bases; nucleotides not matched to a gene: 13. The CDR3 spans 17 residues. Germline assignment: CDR1 KGHSH and CDR2 LQKENI. In nucleotides, the CDR3 is TGTGCCAGCACGACGGGACTAGCGGGAGGGCCGTTCTCCGAGCAGTACTTC. This gives the protein CASTTGLAGGPFSEQYF. Full variable domain (remainder filled in from reference TRBV18 and TRBJ2-7): NAGVMQNPRHLVRRRGQEARLRCSPMKGHSHVYWYRQLPEEGLKFMVYLQKENIIDESGMPKERFSAEFPKEGPSILRIQQVVRGDSAAYFCASTTGLAGGPFSEQYFGPGTRLTVT.

The chain links TRBV9 to TRBJ2-3; a weak D match, TRBD2 (5 bases). Trimming removed 3 bases from V and 2 bases from J, with 13 bases in between. CDR1 and CDR2 (germline): SGDLS, YYNGEE. The CDR3 totals 15 residues. CDR3 loop: CASSARLLNTDTQYF. The CDR3 nucleotides are TGTGCCAGCAGCGCCAGACTACTTAACACAGATACGCAGTATTTT.

The gene calls are TRBV5-1 and TRBJ2-6; 8 bases line up with TRBD2. J was trimmed by 4 bases and V by 2 bases; bases with no gene match: 5. This CDR3 spans 16 amino acids. The germline V gene has CDR1 SGHRS and CDR2 YFSETQ. CDR3 sequence reads: CASSFLAGGGANVLTF. As DNA, the CDR3 is TGCGCCAGCAGCTTCTTGGCGGGAGGCGGGGCCAACGTCCTGACTTTC.

CDR3: CASWKGGTGGYEQYF. The CDR3 nucleotides read TGTGCCAGCTGGAAGGGGGGGACAGGGGGCTACGAGCAGTACTTC. The rearrangement uses TRBV28 and TRBJ2-7; 11 bases map to TRBD1. The germline V gene encodes CDR1 MDHEN and CDR2 SYDVKM. The J segment lost 3 bases and the V segment lost 8 bases, leaving 9 bases of the junction unmatched. There are 15 residues in the CDR3.

The V and J genes are TRBV25-1 and TRBJ2-1; D is ambiguous. Trimming shortened V by 1 base and J by 3 bases, and 10 bases separated the two germline ends. CDR3 length: 15 amino acids. The V gene's germline CDR1 is MGHDK and CDR2 SYGVNS. In DNA, the CDR3 is TGTGCCAGCAGTGAATTGAGTAGCTACTACAATGAGCAGTTCTTC. This sequence encodes CASSELSSYYNEQFF.

The chain joins TRBV18 to TRBJ2-2; the D gene is possibly TRBD2 (6 bases). Germline values: CDR1 KGHSH, CDR2 LQKENI. Between the trimmed V and J ends, which lost 6 bases and 1 base, there was a span of 24 bases. The CDR3 covers 19 residues. DNA of the CDR3: TGTGCCAGCTCCCCCAGATCACTCGGGGCGGAGGGGAACACCGGGGAGCTGTTTTTT. Protein: CASSPRSLGAEGNTGELFF.